This TCR beta chain was profiled in a study of shared clonotypes between healthy human individuals. Study-wide context: Each donor contributed plates that comprised three CD4 naive, three CD4 memory, two CD8 naive and one CD8 memory.

The CD4+ fraction was divided into a CD45RA+ naive subset and a CD45RA-negative memory subset. Sequencing used immunoSEQ multiplex PCR; TCRdb keeps in-frame clones, though not all of them. The table lists 950,000 to 1,100,000 clones, about 77% of them singletons. The ends were cut back, 6 bases at V and 0 bases at J, with 14 bases in the middle. The CDR3 has 14 amino acids. The germline gives CDR1 SQVTM, CDR2 ANQGSEA. The rearrangement joins TRBV29-1 to TRBJ1-1, with D possibly being TRBD1 (6 bases). The sequenced material came from memory CD4+ T cells sorted from blood. Subset of the sample: CD45RA-negative fraction. This clonotype was sampled from a man between 18 and 29 years old in good health. The CDR3 DNA reads as TGCAGCGTCACTACAGGGAACTTGAACACTGAAGCTTTCTTT. Translation gives CSVTTGNLNTEAFF.